A single sample gave rise to the 20 T cell receptor beta chains below, sequenced in a study of cytomegalovirus exposure and HLA in healthy donors. This PCR relied on a set of 60 Vbeta primers and 13 Jbeta primers. Data came from immunoSEQ multiplex PCR; TCRdb stores just in-frame clones and leaves some out. In the table there are fewer than 140,000 clones, 60% to 80% of which are singletons. What was sequenced was PBMCs. These receptors were obtained from a man between 40 and 49 years old in good health and CMV-seronegative.

This chain joins TRBV4-2 and TRBJ1-3; TRBD1 might be the D (6 bases). CDR3 length equals 17 residues. Trimming took 0 bases from V and 0 from J, leaving 12 bases between them. The germline V gene has CDR1 LGHNA and CDR2 YNFKEQ. The CDR3 loop reads CASSQDQGQDSGNTIYF. The CDR3, as DNA: TGTGCCAGCAGCCAAGATCAGGGGCAGGACTCTGGAAACACCATATATTTT.

The gene calls are TRBV29-1 and TRBJ1-2, with D perhaps TRBD1 (5 bases). CDR1 is SQVTM and CDR2 is ANQGSEA in the germline V gene. Trimming shortened V by 6 bases and J by 0 bases, and 11 bases separated the two germline ends. The CDR3 length is 13 residues. This CDR3 is CSVDTGTNYGYTF. The CDR3 DNA is TGCAGCGTGGACACAGGAACTAACTATGGCTACACCTTC.

The V call is TRBV10-3, the J call TRBJ2-5; 10 bases are shared with TRBD1. The DNA end is a closer match to TRBJ2-7, so the J assignment may be wrong. In germline, CDR1 is ENHRY, CDR2 SYGVKD. The CDR3 has 15 residues. In nucleotides, the CDR3 is TGTGCCATCAGTGACCCCGGGACAGGGGTCTACGAGCAGTACTTC. This sequence encodes CAISDPGTGVYEQYF.

This chain joins TRBV19 and TRBJ2-1, with TRBD2 matching over 7 bases. Germline V gives CDR1 LNHDA, CDR2 SQIVND (reference sequence). The length of the CDR3 is 16 residues. Losses at the gene ends were 6 bases for V and 2 bases for J; bases not matched to a gene: 10. CDR3 sequence reads: CASSPPGSGAYNEQFF. Here the CDR3 DNA reads TGTGCCAGTAGCCCCCCCGGCAGCGGGGCCTACAATGAGCAGTTCTTC.

The table lists this clone with a count of one. The chain combines TRBV5-6 with TRBJ2-5, with D possibly matching TRBD2 (6 bases). V gave up 2 bases and J gave up 1 base, with 15 bases separating them. Looked up from germline, CDR1 is SGHDT and CDR2 is YYEEEE. This CDR3 is 16 amino acids long. CDR3 bases: TGTGCCAGCAGCTTAGCGGGCAGGGCGGGCCAAGAGACCCAGTACTTC. Protein product: CASSLAGRAGQETQYF.

This rearrangement joins TRBV6-1 to TRBJ1-2; tentative D call: TRBD1 (5 bases). Germline V gene lookup returns CDR1 MNHNS and CDR2 SASEGT. The V end lost 2 bases, the J end lost 9 bases, and 22 bases lay between the germline ends. The CDR3 totals 16 residues. The CDR3 coding sequence is TGTGCCAGCAGTGAATCAGCTAACAGGAACGTATGGCGCTACACCTTC. Its protein is CASSESANRNVWRYTF.

The chain has TRBV25-1 and TRBJ2-2; 9 bases line up with TRBD2. Germline trimming cut 7 bases from V and 1 base from J; bases unmatched to any gene: 7. This CDR3 is 16 amino acids long. The germline V gene encodes CDR1 MGHDK and CDR2 SYGVNS. In DNA, the CDR3 is TGTGCCAGCATGGGGGGAGCGGGGGGGAACACCGGGGAGCTGTTTTTT. This sequence encodes CASMGGAGGNTGELFF.

The chain uses TRBV2 and TRBJ2-5; D is unclear. This CDR3 has 11 amino acids. From germline, CDR1 is SNHLY and CDR2 FYNNEI. The germline V and J ends were trimmed by 7 bases and 5 bases, with 8 bases remaining between them. CDR3 protein: CASTGLETQYF. The CDR3 DNA is TGTGCCAGCACCGGTCTGGAGACCCAGTACTTC.

The genes are TRBV7-9 and TRBJ2-7, with 7 positions matching TRBD1. CDR3 size: 16 residues. Losses at the gene ends were 5 bases for V and 5 bases for J; bases not matched to a gene: 15. CDR1 and CDR2 (germline): SEHNR, FQNEAQ (reference sequence). The CDR3: CASSRYRGERVHEQYF. DNA of the CDR3: TGTGCCAGCAGCCGATACAGGGGTGAGAGAGTTCACGAGCAGTACTTC.

The V gene is TRBV15, the J gene TRBJ2-7; 7 positions match TRBD2. Germline loops: CDR1 LNHNV, CDR2 YYDKDF (reference sequence). V shed 0 bases, J shed 2 bases, and the junction held 7 bases outside the gene matches. There are 16 residues in the CDR3. DNA of the CDR3: TGTGCCACCAGCAGAGATGCCGTCGGACTAGCCTACGAGCAGTACTTC. It yields the protein CATSRDAVGLAYEQYF.

Only a few counts were recorded for this clone. This sequence joins TRBV7-2 and TRBJ1-1; no clear D. Germline V gene sequence: CDR1 SGHTA, CDR2 FQGNSA. The length of the CDR3 is 14 residues. Trimming took off 5 bases at V and 5 bases at J, with 15 bases between the two ends. In nucleotides, the CDR3 is TGTGCCAGCAGCCCAGATACGGGAGGAACTGAAGCTTTCTTT. Its translation is CASSPDTGGTEAFF.

The CDR3: CASSLGGQGVVGYTF. The CDR3 nucleotides are TGTGCCAGCAGTTTAGGAGGACAGGGGGTCGTTGGCTACACCTTC. The chain links TRBV28 to TRBJ1-2; 10 nucleotides match TRBD1. The J segment lost 7 bases and the V segment lost 2 bases, leaving 7 bases of the junction unmatched. Germline CDR1 MDHEN, CDR2 SYDVKM. CDR3 size: 15 residues.

The gene calls are TRBV19 and TRBJ1-1, with TRBD1 identical over 9 bases. CDR1 and CDR2 (germline): LNHDA, SQIVND (reference sequence). The V gene end was trimmed by 7 bases and the J gene end by 4 bases; junction bases not matched to a gene: 7. This CDR3 is built from 14 residues. CDR3 residues: CASIGTGLSTEAFF. DNA of the CDR3: TGTGCCAGTATTGGGACAGGGCTGTCCACTGAAGCTTTCTTT.

This rearrangement joins TRBV5-6 to TRBJ1-2; D is perhaps TRBD1 (6 bases). The CDR3 is made up of 14 amino acids. Trimming stripped 2 bases from V and 2 bases from J, with 10 bases between. Per the germline V gene, CDR1 is SGHDT and CDR2 is YYEEEE. For the CDR3, the DNA is TGTGCCAGCAGCTTAGGGGGACGGAACTATGGCTACACCTTC. It encodes CASSLGGRNYGYTF.

The chain combines TRBV27 with TRBJ1-2; 8 nucleotides line up with TRBD1. The CDR3 is 17 amino acids. V shed 6 bases, J shed 4 bases, and the junction held 16 bases outside the gene matches. The germline gives CDR1 MNHEY, CDR2 SMNVEV (reference sequence). CDR3 residues: CASRPILDRGDGYGYTF. The CDR3 nucleotides are TGTGCCAGCAGACCCATCCTCGACAGGGGTGATGGCTATGGCTACACCTTC.

J is TRBJ1-2 and V is TRBV7-9, with 7 bases aligning to TRBD1. Losses at the gene ends were 5 bases for V and 3 bases for J; bases not matched to a gene: 9. CDR3 length: 15 amino acids. From germline, CDR1 is SEHNR and CDR2 FQNEAQ (reference sequence). DNA for the CDR3: TGTGCCAGCAGCCCAGTCGGCCAGGGGGACTATGGCTACACCTTC. It is translated as CASSPVGQGDYGYTF. The full variable domain, in which reference TRBV7-9 and TRBJ1-2 provide the parts outside the CDR3, is DTGVSQNPRHKITKRGQNVTFRCDPISEHNRLYWYRQTLGQGPEFLTYFQNEAQLEKSRLLSDRFSAERPKGSFSTLEIQRTEQGDSAMYLCASSPVGQGDYGYTFGSGTRLTVV.

The chain links TRBV5-1 to TRBJ2-1, with TRBD2 matching 8 bases. The CDR3 extends over 15 amino acids. Germline assignment: CDR1 SGHRS and CDR2 YFSETQ. J lost 6 bases, V lost 2 bases, and 7 bases had no gene match. In DNA, the CDR3 is TGCGCCAGCAGCTTCAAGCGGGGGCCACCCAATGAGCAGTTCTTC. Amino acids: CASSFKRGPPNEQFF.

This clone was seen more than once but under ten times. CDR3 sequence reads: CASSYAGLGATDTQYF. CDR3 DNA sequence: TGTGCCAGCAGCTACGCAGGTTTAGGGGCCACAGATACGCAGTATTTT. The rearrangement links TRBV7-2 to TRBJ2-3; possibly TRBD1 for D (5 bases). Trimming removed 4 bases from V and 2 bases from J, with 16 bases in between. The CDR3 contains 16 residues. CDR1 is SGHTA and CDR2 is FQGNSA in the germline V gene. Using reference TRBV7-2 and TRBJ2-3 for the parts outside the CDR3, the full variable domain is GAGVSQSPSNKVTEKGKDVELRCDPISGHTALYWYRQSLGQGLEFLIYFQGNSAPDKSGLPSDRFSAERTGGSVSTLTIQRTQQEDSAVYLCASSYAGLGATDTQYFGPGTRLTVL.

On this clone: The sample holds other DNA sequences that translate to the same CDR3. The chain is built from TRBV5-1 and TRBJ2-5; tentative D call: TRBD2 (5 bases). Germline V CDR1 and CDR2: SGHRS, YFSETQ. Trimming stripped 0 bases from V and 5 bases from J, with 8 bases between. The CDR3 sequence is 13 residues long. Here the CDR3 DNA reads TGCGCCAGCAGCTTGGATAGCGAGGAGACCCAGTACTTC. Translated: CASSLDSEETQYF.

This clone has only a few counts. V gene TRBV9 combines with J gene TRBJ2-3; 9 bases map to TRBD2. The length of the CDR3 is 14 residues. Unmatched junction bases numbered 0, after V lost 0 bases and J lost 4 bases. In germline, CDR1 is SGDLS, CDR2 YYNGEE. The CDR3 is CASSVGLAADTQYF. The DNA of the CDR3 is TGTGCCAGCAGCGTAGGACTAGCGGCAGATACGCAGTATTTT.